This T cell receptor beta chain comes out of a study of blood T cell repertoires in COVID-19. The CDR3 has 14 residues. From germline, CDR1 is KGHSH and CDR2 LQKENI. The ends were cut back, 3 bases at V and 5 bases at J, with 13 bases in the middle. In the authors' workflow: Scientists estimated how many nucleated cells there were by amplifying reference gene primers. Libraries were prepared by immunoSEQ multiplex PCR; TCRdb keeps only in-frame clonotypes and omits some of them. V, J and clone size derive from that table, while D and trimming were established from the DNA sequence. The sample records more than 100,000 clones, roughly 87% being singletons.

The chain combines TRBV18 with TRBJ1-1; TRBD1 is a possible D gene (6 bases). This clonotype originated in a human donor in a cohort sampled during active COVID-19. Input material: peripheral blood. The CDR3 DNA is TGTGCCAGCTCACCCCAGCCAGGGGATACTGAAGCTTTCTTT. This translates into CASSPQPGDTEAFF.